This T cell receptor beta chain derives from a study of naive CD8 T cells in extremely preterm neonates (dated by TCRdb to about 2017). Turning to the overall study: The abstract gives the adult participants' age range as 25-50 years, whereas the methods give 20-50 years. Sorted naive CD8+ T cells from four age groups (extremely preterm neonates, term neonates, young children and adults) were used in the study to compare TCRbeta CDR3 repertoires.

The peripheral blood donors were five healthy children aged about 16-60 months who were having elective routine surgery, plus five healthy nonsmoking adults. A FACSAria III cell sorter was used to sort live, Annexin V-negative naive CD8+ T cells (CD3+CD8+CD45RA+CCR7+). Per sample, between roughly 18,000 and 110,000 naive CD8+ T cells were obtained by sorting. Ficoll-Paque density gradient centrifugation was used to isolate mononuclear cells from diluted blood. Before sorting, mononuclear cells were cryopreserved in roughly 10% DMSO with 90% FBS and kept in long-term storage at -150 degrees C. After thawing, the cells were stained with Annexin V and with antibodies against CD3, CD8, CCR7 and CD45RA. The DNeasy Blood and Tissue Kit was used to extract genomic DNA from sorted cell pellets that had been snap-frozen. Points the paper makes about the study in general: Among the limitations the authors pointed out were a small sample size and productive template counts that varied across preterm samples. To track T cell development within individuals, the authors urged prospective longitudinal studies of preterm and term neonates. Compared with the older groups, preterm CDR3s were shorter and closer to germline, carrying fewer N additions and showing less junctional trimming. A larger fraction of CDR3 nucleotide sequences was shared among preterm neonates (roughly 2.7%) than among term neonates (about 0.4%), young children (around 0.03%) and adults (approximately 0.01%). Significantly lower iChao1 richness than in all other age groups (p < 0.05) and an even clone distribution were observed in preterm neonates, indicating a less rich repertoire.

A two-step, bias-controlled multiplex PCR was used to amplify TCRbeta CDR3 regions from genomic DNA. The multiplex PCR used primers specific for every TRBV and TRBJ gene segment. The immunoSEQ Assay was used to generate TCRbeta repertoire data. In the original analysis: To merge closely related sequences, reads went through filtering and clustering using a relative-frequency ratio and a modified nearest-neighbor algorithm. IMGT annotation was the basis for assigning V, D and J genes to CDR3 sequences. Template counts were normalized for PCR amplification bias and quantified against synthetic TCR CDR3 analog sequences. Only unique productive sequences, defined as in-frame CDR3 sequences without stop codons, were included in the analyses. Clonality, defined as 1 minus Pielou's evenness, and iChao1 richness were computed with the immunoSEQ Analyzer software. Statistical testing was performed in JMP, using Student's t-test or a non-parametric test depending on Shapiro-Wilk normality results. The table was pulled from immuneACCESS by TCRdb, which kept in-frame rearrangements only. Such tables lose some clones; where checked, under half of the loss comes from unresolved V genes, and the rest has no known cause. From that table come the V and J calls and clone size; the DNA was used to work out D and trimming. Here the sample has fewer than 6,500 clones; roughly 98% occur a single time. Around 1.2% of the sample goes to the ten largest clones.

For this clone: The target of this receptor is not known. No base qualities exist here, and no much larger clone lies one base off it.

The CDR3 contains 15 residues, cysteine and phenylalanine counted. Only CDR3 DNA remains: 45 bases, in frame from the first base. V loses 3 bases, J loses 2 bases, and the germline ends lie 14 bases apart. The sequence was obtained from a human donor in good health. The V gene is TRBV5-3 and the J gene is TRBJ1-2; TRBD1 is a possible D gene, resting on 6 matching bases. TRBV5-3 is recorded as an ORF, its role being uncertain. Sequencing used naive CD8+ T cells from blood. The nucleotide sequence is given as TGTGCCAGAAGCTACAACACAGGGACGAACTATGGCTACACCTTC. Its protein is CARSYNTGTNYGYTF.